Following are 2 T cell receptor beta chains from one sample sequenced in a study of technical replicates of blood from a handful of donors. This table comes from immunoSEQ multiplex PCR, and its TCRdb copy is limited to in-frame clones, with some not included. This sample has fewer than 100,000 clones, with about 95% found just once. The specimen was T cells isolated from PBMCs. The receptors stem from a human donor in good health.

The chain links TRBV2 to TRBJ2-5; unclear D gene. Germline CDR1 and CDR2: SNHLY and FYNNEI. Trimming took off 2 bases at V and 8 bases at J, with 9 bases between the two ends. CDR3 size: 12 residues. The CDR3 loop reads CASSEPIATQYF. The CDR3 nucleotides are TGTGCCAGCAGTGAACCAATAGCAACCCAGTACTTC.

This chain uses TRBV6-1 with TRBJ2-7; a possible D gene is TRBD2 (6 bases). V lost 4 bases to trimming and J lost 3 bases, with 7 bases between them. This CDR3 region has 12 residues. CDR1 and CDR2 from the germline V gene are MNHNS and SASEGT. CDR3 nucleotides: TGTGCCAGCAGTGGCGGGAACTACGAGCAGTACTTC. It is translated as CASSGGNYEQYF.